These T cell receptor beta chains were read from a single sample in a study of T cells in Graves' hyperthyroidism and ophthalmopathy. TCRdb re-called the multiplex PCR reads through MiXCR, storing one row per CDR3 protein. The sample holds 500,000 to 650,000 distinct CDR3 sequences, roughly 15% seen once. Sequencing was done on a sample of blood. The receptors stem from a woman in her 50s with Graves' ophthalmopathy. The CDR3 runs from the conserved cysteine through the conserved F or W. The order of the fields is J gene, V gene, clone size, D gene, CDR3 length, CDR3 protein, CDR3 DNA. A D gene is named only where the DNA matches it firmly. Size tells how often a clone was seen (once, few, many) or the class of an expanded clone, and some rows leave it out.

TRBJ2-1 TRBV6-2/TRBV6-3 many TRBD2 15 CASSYLASGMNEQFF TGTGCCAGCAGTTACCTGGCTAGCGGGATGAATGAGCAGTTCTTC
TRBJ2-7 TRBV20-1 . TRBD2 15 CSARDRTSGRLEQYF TGCAGTGCTAGAGATCGGACTAGCGGGAGACTCGAGCAGTACTTC
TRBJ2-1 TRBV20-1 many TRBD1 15 CSARDDRGTWNEQFF TGCAGTGCTAGAGACGACAGGGGTACGTGGAATGAGCAGTTCTTC
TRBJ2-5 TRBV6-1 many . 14 CASSHPGQQETQYF TGTGCCAGCAGTCACCCGGGTCAACAAGAGACCCAGTACTTC
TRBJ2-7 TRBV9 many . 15 CASSVAGIDSYEQYF TGTGCCAGCAGCGTAGCGGGGATTGATTCCTACGAGCAGTACTTC
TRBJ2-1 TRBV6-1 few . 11 CASSRTEEQFF TGTGCCAGCAGCCGGACAGAGGAGCAGTTCTTC
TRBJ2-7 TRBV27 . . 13 CASSFFPPYEQYF TGTGCCAGCAGTTTTTTCCCGCCGTACGAGCAGTACTTC
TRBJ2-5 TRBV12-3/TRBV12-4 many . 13 CASSFWDGETQYF TGTGCCAGCAGTTTTTGGGACGGGGAGACCCAGTACTTC
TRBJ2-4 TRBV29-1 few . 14 CSVEEGEFKNIQYF TGCAGCGTTGAAGAAGGGGAATTCAAAAACATTCAGTACTTC
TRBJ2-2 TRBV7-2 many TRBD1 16 CASSRTGGSNTGELFF TGTGCCAGCAGTCGCACAGGGGGGTCGAACACCGGGGAGCTGTTTTTT
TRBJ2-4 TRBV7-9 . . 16 CASSPLPRDSKNIQYF TGTGCCAGCAGCCCCCTCCCCCGGGACTCTAAAAACATTCAGTACTTC
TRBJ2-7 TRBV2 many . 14 CASSTDSVLSEQYF TGTGCCAGCAGCACGGACTCCGTCCTAAGCGAGCAGTACTTC
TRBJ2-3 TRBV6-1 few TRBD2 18 CASSHGLAGGRHTDTQYF TGTGCCAGCAGTCACGGACTAGCGGGAGGACGCCACACAGATACGCAGTATTTT
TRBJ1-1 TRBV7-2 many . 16 CASSPRPPGSNTEAFF TGTGCCAGCAGCCCAAGACCCCCAGGGTCGAACACTGAAGCTTTCTTT
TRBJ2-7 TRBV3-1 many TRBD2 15 CASSLRTSGGYEQYF TGTGCCAGCAGCCTGAGGACTAGCGGAGGCTACGAGCAGTACTTC
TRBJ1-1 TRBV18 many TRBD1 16 CASSPPEGAGRTEAFF TGTGCCAGCTCACCACCGGAGGGGGCGGGGAGGACTGAAGCTTTCTTT
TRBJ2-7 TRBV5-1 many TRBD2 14 CASREASGYLEQYF TGCGCCAGCAGGGAGGCTAGCGGGTATCTCGAGCAGTACTTC
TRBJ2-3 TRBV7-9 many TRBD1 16 CASTTGGRLTTDTQYF TGTGCCAGCACGACAGGGGGCAGACTGACCACAGATACGCAGTATTTT
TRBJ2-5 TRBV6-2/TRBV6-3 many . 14 CASSPQGLQETQYF TGTGCCAGCAGTCCACAGGGATTACAAGAGACCCAGTACTTC
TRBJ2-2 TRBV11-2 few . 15 CASNLYDSGTGELFF TGTGCCAGCAACTTATATGACTCCGGAACCGGGGAGCTGTTTTTT
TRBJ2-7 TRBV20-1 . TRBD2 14 CSARRASGSYEQYF TGCAGTGCTAGAAGGGCTAGCGGCTCCTACGAGCAGTACTTC
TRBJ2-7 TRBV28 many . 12 CASSFLGYEQYF TGTGCCAGCAGTTTTTTGGGGTACGAGCAGTACTTC
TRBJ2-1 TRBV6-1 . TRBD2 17 CASSRTSGPTFYNEQFF TGTGCCAGCAGCCGGACTAGCGGGCCCACTTTTTACAATGAGCAGTTCTTC
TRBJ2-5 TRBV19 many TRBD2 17 CASSQRTSGALAETQYF TGTGCCAGTAGCCAGAGGACTAGCGGGGCTTTGGCGGAGACCCAGTACTTC
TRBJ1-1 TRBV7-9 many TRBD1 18 CASSPSRDRGELGTEAFF TGTGCCAGCAGCCCGTCCCGGGACAGGGGAGAATTGGGTACTGAAGCTTTCTTT
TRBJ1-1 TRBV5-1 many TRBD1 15 CASSLAGQGRTEAFF TGCGCCAGCAGCTTGGCCGGACAGGGACGGACTGAAGCTTTCTTT
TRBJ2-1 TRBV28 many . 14 CASRRLVMVDEQFF TGTGCCAGCAGACGACTAGTAATGGTCGATGAGCAGTTCTTC
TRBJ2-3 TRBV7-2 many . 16 CASSSRLLLSTDTQYF TGTGCCAGCAGCAGCCGACTATTACTTAGCACAGATACGCAGTATTTT
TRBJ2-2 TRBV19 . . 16 CASSLPVGANTGELFF TGTGCCAGTAGTCTCCCCGTCGGGGCGAACACCGGGGAGCTGTTTTTT
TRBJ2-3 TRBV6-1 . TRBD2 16 CASSPRLAGGTDRQYF TGTGCCAGCAGTCCCCGACTAGCGGGAGGAACAGATAGGCAGTATTTT
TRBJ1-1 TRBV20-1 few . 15 CSARVLAFLRGEAFF TGCAGTGCTAGAGTTCTCGCCTTCCTAAGGGGTGAAGCTTTCTTT
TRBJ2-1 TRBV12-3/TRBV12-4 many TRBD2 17 CASSLIGLADLYNEQFF TGTGCCAGCAGTTTAATCGGACTAGCGGACCTCTACAATGAGCAGTTCTTC
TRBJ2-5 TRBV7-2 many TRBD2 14 CASSLPERGETQYF TGTGCCAGCAGCTTACCCGAGCGGGGAGAGACCCAGTACTTC
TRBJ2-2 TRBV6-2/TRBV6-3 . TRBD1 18 CASSYSIRDRGRSGELFF TGTGCCAGCAGTTACTCGATCCGGGACAGGGGGAGATCCGGGGAGCTGTTTTTT
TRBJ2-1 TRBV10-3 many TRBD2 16 CAISELGLAGDNEQFF TGTGCCATCAGTGAACTGGGACTAGCGGGAGATAATGAGCAGTTCTTC
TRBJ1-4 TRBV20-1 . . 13 CSAETGTNEKLFF TGCAGTGCCGAGACCGGGACGAATGAAAAACTGTTTTTT
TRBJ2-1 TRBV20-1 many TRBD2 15 CSVRPLAGSYNEQFF TGCAGTGTTAGACCGCTAGCGGGCTCCTACAATGAGCAGTTCTTC
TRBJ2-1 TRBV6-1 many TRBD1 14 CASNPGQGATEQFF TGTGCCAGCAACCCGGGACAGGGGGCAACTGAGCAGTTCTTC
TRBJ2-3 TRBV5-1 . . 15 CASSLEDASTDTQYF TGCGCCAGCAGCTTGGAGGACGCTAGCACAGATACGCAGTATTTT